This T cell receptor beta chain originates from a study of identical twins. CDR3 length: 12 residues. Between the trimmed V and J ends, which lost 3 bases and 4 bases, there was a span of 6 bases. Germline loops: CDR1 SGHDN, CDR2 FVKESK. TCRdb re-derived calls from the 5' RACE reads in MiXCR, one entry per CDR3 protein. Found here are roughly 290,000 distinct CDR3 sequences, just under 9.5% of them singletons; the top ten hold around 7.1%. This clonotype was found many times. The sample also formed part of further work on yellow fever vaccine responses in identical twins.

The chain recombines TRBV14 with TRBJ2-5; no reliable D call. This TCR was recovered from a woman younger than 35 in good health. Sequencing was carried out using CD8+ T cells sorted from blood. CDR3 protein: CASSHHVETQYF. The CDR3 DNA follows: TGTGCCAGCAGCCATCACGTAGAGACCCAGTACTTC.